These 25 T cell receptor beta chains were all obtained from the same sample, sequenced in a study of T cells in Graves' hyperthyroidism and ophthalmopathy. Amplification targeted TCR beta CDR3 regions from RNA transcripts. The HTBI primer set was used in a first-round RT-PCR of the TCR CDR3. TCRdb re-derived calls from the multiplex PCR reads in MiXCR, one entry per CDR3 protein. The repertoire consists of 300,000 to 400,000 distinct CDR3 sequences, with 14% occurring once and the leading ten covering under 30%. Input material: blood. The receptors were gathered from a woman aged 30 to 39 with Graves' hyperthyroidism.

The chain links TRBV15 to TRBJ1-2; D unresolved. V lost 0 bases to trimming and J lost 3 bases, with 20 bases between them. Germline CDR1 and CDR2: LNHNV and YYDKDF (reference sequence). This CDR3 is 18 amino acids long. CDR3 in DNA: TGTGCCACCAGCAGAGATCGCAATAGGGCACTCCCATACTATGGCTACACCTTC. This translates into CATSRDRNRALPYYGYTF.

Ten or more counts support this clonotype. V and J are TRBV29-1 and TRBJ1-4; no firm D call. CDR3 size: 12 residues. The V gene's germline CDR1 is SQVTM and CDR2 ANQGSEA. V was clipped by 7 bases and J by 6 bases, with 12 bases between them. CDR3 amino acids: CSGRKADEKLFF. The DNA for the CDR3 is TGCAGCGGACGAAAGGCAGATGAAAAACTGTTTTTT.

This clonotype was seen only a few times. This CDR3 reads CASSRLSGLAAYEQYF. CDR3 DNA sequence: TGTGCCAGCAGCCGACTTAGCGGACTAGCGGCCTACGAGCAGTACTTC. The chain has TRBV3-1 and TRBJ2-7, with 10 bases aligning to TRBD2. Germline V gives CDR1 LGHDT, CDR2 YNNKEL (reference sequence). The CDR3 sequence is 16 residues long. V dropped 4 bases and J dropped 2; count of bases not matched to a gene: 8.

The chain couples TRBV6-1 to TRBJ1-2, with D possibly being TRBD1 (5 bases). CDR3 length: 13 amino acids. The germline CDR1 and CDR2 sequences are MNHNS and SASEGT. With 5 bases removed from V and 7 bases from J, the gap between germline ends came to 14 bases. The CDR3 region is CASSTLGGSGYTF. CDR3 nucleotide sequence: TGTGCCAGCAGTACACTCGGGGGTTCTGGCTACACCTTC.

This clonotype was detected a few times. A read error is possible here, since a much larger clone lies one base away. The CDR3 ends on some other residue instead of the conserved phenylalanine or tryptophan, so this is likely a read error. The genes are TRBV12-3 or TRBV12-4 and TRBJ2-7; D is undetermined. CDR3 size: 12 residues. Trimming removed 6 bases at V and 6 bases at J, with 12 bases between. The CDR3 sequence is CASSLSLTEQYS. CDR3 nucleotides: TGTGCCAGCAGCCTTTCGCTGACCGAGCAGTACTCC.

V and J are TRBV28 and TRBJ2-1, with D perhaps TRBD2 (6 bases). Trimming shortened V by 7 bases and J by 12 bases, and 19 bases separated the two germline ends. The CDR3 is 13 residues long. Germline CDR1 MDHEN, CDR2 SYDVKM. The CDR3, as DNA: TGTGCCAGCATATCTCCTAGGGCCGGGGGGCAGTTCTTC. Translation: CASISPRAGGQFF.

This clonotype was seen many times. This chain connects TRBV10-3 to TRBJ2-7; 11 bases match TRBD1. With V trimmed by 10 bases and J by 4 bases, 15 bases remained unmatched. Germline V gene data show CDR1 as ENHRY and CDR2 as SYGVKD. The CDR3 extends over 16 amino acids. CDR3 loop: CATLSGSGQGEYEQYF. For the CDR3, the DNA is TGTGCCACCCTGTCTGGGTCGGGACAGGGGGAATACGAGCAGTACTTC.

This clonotype was picked up a small number of times. The rearrangement uses TRBV6-1 and TRBJ2-1; D call uncertain. The germline V and J ends were trimmed by 5 bases and 8 bases, with 10 bases remaining between them. The CDR3 covers 12 residues. CDR1 and CDR2 (germline): MNHNS, SASEGT. CDR3 sequence reads: CASSYPDDEQFF. The CDR3 DNA sequence: TGTGCCAGCAGTTATCCGGACGATGAGCAGTTCTTC.

This clonotype was observed at least ten times. This sequence joins TRBV6-1 and TRBJ1-1, with D unresolved. Trimming took 5 bases from V and 11 from J, leaving 15 bases between them. Germline V CDR1 and CDR2: MNHNS, SASEGT. The CDR3 length is 12 residues. The chain's CDR3 is CASSSVQYNAFF. CDR3 nucleotides: TGTGCCAGCAGTTCGGTACAGTATAACGCTTTCTTT.

This clonotype was seen many times. This chain uses TRBV12-3 or TRBV12-4 with TRBJ2-5; the D gene is possibly TRBD1 (5 bases). The CDR3 spans 11 residues. V lost 6 bases, J lost 7 bases, and 9 bases lay in between. CDR3 nucleotides: TGTGCCAGCAGCTCTAGGGGGACCCAGTACTTC. This codes for CASSSRGTQYF.

The genes are TRBV6-1 and TRBJ2-3; 8 nucleotides match TRBD1. The germline V gene has CDR1 MNHNS and CDR2 SASEGT. With V trimmed by 11 bases and J by 3 bases, 10 bases remained unmatched. This CDR3 is built from 14 residues. Here the CDR3 reads CAGGKTGVTDTQYF. Here the CDR3 DNA reads TGTGCCGGCGGGAAGACAGGGGTGACAGATACGCAGTATTTT.

This clonotype appeared many times. The rearrangement links TRBV2 to TRBJ2-1; TRBD2 matches at 12 bases. Germline values: CDR1 SNHLY, CDR2 FYNNEI. The CDR3 consists of 16 residues. J was trimmed by 10 bases and V by 6 bases; bases with no gene match: 13. In nucleotides, the CDR3 is TGTGCCAGCAGCTCATTCCCGGGACTAGCGGGTGAAGAGCAGTTCTTC. Protein product: CASSSFPGLAGEEQFF.

The rearrangement links TRBV11-2 to TRBJ2-7; D is possibly TRBD1 or TRBD2 (6 bases each). V was pared by 3 bases and J by 4 bases, with 19 bases between. The CDR3 covers 16 residues. CDR1 is SGHAT and CDR2 is FQNNGV in the germline V gene. The CDR3 here is CASSFSSRGRTYEQYF. In nucleotides, the CDR3 is TGTGCCAGCAGCTTTAGTAGTCGGGGGCGAACTTACGAGCAGTACTTC.

This clonotype was counted many times. The chain is built from TRBV28 and TRBJ2-5; weak D call: TRBD2 (7 bases). The CDR3 spans 14 residues. Per the germline V gene, CDR1 is MDHEN and CDR2 is SYDVKM. Trimming took off 5 bases at V and 2 bases at J, with 12 bases between the two ends. The CDR3 loop reads CASSPSGTQETQYF. The CDR3, as DNA: TGTGCCAGCAGTCCGAGCGGGACACAAGAGACCCAGTACTTC. The full variable domain, rest sourced from reference TRBV28 and TRBJ2-5, is DVKVTQSSRYLVKRTGEKVFLECVQDMDHENMFWYRQDPGLGLRLIYFSYDVKMKEKGDIPEGYSVSREKKERFSLILESASTNQTSMYLCASSPSGTQETQYFGPGTRLLVL.

This clonotype showed up just a few times. The V and J genes are TRBV6-1 and TRBJ1-5; possibly TRBD1 for D (6 bases). The CDR3 consists of 15 residues. V was clipped by 5 bases and J by 4 bases, with 15 bases between them. Germline CDR1 reads MNHNS; CDR2 reads SASEGT. In DNA form, the CDR3 reads TGTGCCAGCAGTAGGGACACAGGAGCGAATCAGCCCCAGCATTTT. The encoded protein is CASSRDTGANQPQHF.

This clonotype has a count of ten or more. The genes are TRBV20-1 and TRBJ2-3, with 7 nucleotides matching TRBD2. Germline CDR1 DFQATT, CDR2 SNEGSKA (reference sequence). The CDR3 sequence is 16 residues long. V shed 6 bases and J 2 bases; nucleotides not matched to a gene: 14. DNA for the CDR3: TGCAGTGCCAGACTAGCTCCCCGCTCTATCACAGATACGCAGTATTTT. Protein: CSARLAPRSITDTQYF.

This clonotype was seen many times. The V gene is TRBV7-9, the J gene TRBJ2-3, with TRBD1 matching 9 bases. CDR1 SEHNR and CDR2 FQNEAQ come from the germline V gene (reference sequence). This CDR3 has 16 residues. Unmatched junction bases numbered 7, after V lost 4 bases and J lost 2 bases. This chain's CDR3 is CASSSPGTGNTDTQYF. In nucleotides, the CDR3 is TGTGCCAGCAGCTCCCCTGGGACAGGGAACACAGATACGCAGTATTTT. Using reference TRBV7-9 and TRBJ2-3 for the parts outside the CDR3, the full variable domain is DTGVSQNPRHKITKRGQNVTFRCDPISEHNRLYWYRQTLGQGPEFLTYFQNEAQLEKSRLLSDRFSAERPKGSFSTLEIQRTEQGDSAMYLCASSSPGTGNTDTQYFGPGTRLTVL.

This clonotype showed up many times. The chain recombines TRBV28 with TRBJ1-5; unclear D gene. Trimming stripped 3 bases from V and 4 bases from J, with 13 bases between. The CDR3 spans 15 residues. Germline CDR1 and CDR2: MDHEN and SYDVKM. CDR3 sequence (DNA): TGTGCCAGCAGTTTTTACGGCGGCGGTAATCAGCCCCAGCATTTT. Translated: CASSFYGGGNQPQHF.

This clonotype was detected ten times or more. This chain links TRBV30 with TRBJ2-7; D perhaps matches TRBD1 (6 bases). The CDR3 length is 14 residues. CDR1 and CDR2 (germline): GTSNPN, SVGIG (reference sequence). The V end lost 2 bases, the J end lost 4 bases, and 15 bases lay between the germline ends. CDR3 in amino acids: CAWSSTAQGYEQYF. CDR3 sequence (DNA): TGTGCCTGGAGTAGTACAGCCCAGGGGTACGAGCAGTACTTC.

The chain recombines TRBV9 with TRBJ2-7; D may match TRBD1 or TRBD2 (5 bases each). Per germline, CDR1 SGDLS and CDR2 YYNGEE. Trimming removed 3 bases at V and 2 bases at J, with 15 bases between. The CDR3 has 15 residues. The CDR3 nucleotides are TGTGCCAGCAGCGCAGGGACGGATCTTCCCTACGAGCAGTACTTC. Its translation is CASSAGTDLPYEQYF.

This clonotype was counted ten times or more. J is TRBJ2-5 and V is TRBV24-1; a possible D gene is TRBD2 (6 bases). Germline CDR1 reads KGHDR; CDR2 reads SFDVKD. This CDR3 has 14 amino acids. Trimming pared 1 base from V and 1 base from J, leaving 6 bases between. CDR3 region: CATSDFSGQETQYF. The CDR3 bases are TGTGCCACCAGTGATTTTAGCGGCCAAGAGACCCAGTACTTC.

This clonotype was counted ten times or more. The J gene is TRBJ2-3, the V gene TRBV4-3, with D perhaps being TRBD1 or TRBD2 (5 bases each). The germline V gene has CDR1 LGHNA and CDR2 YSLEER. There are 15 residues in the CDR3. The V gene lost 4 bases and the J gene lost 4 bases, with 15 bases spanning the gap. The CDR3 region is CASSLERLGADTQYF. In DNA, the CDR3 is TGCGCCAGCAGCCTCGAGCGGCTGGGGGCAGATACGCAGTATTTT.

This clonotype was seen a handful of times. The CDR3: CASSFSPRDPTYEQYF. CDR3 sequence (DNA): TGTGCCAGCAGCTTTAGCCCCCGGGACCCCACGTACGAGCAGTACTTC. The rearrangement joins TRBV11-1 to TRBJ2-7; D might be TRBD1 or TRBD2, each matching 5 bases. The CDR3 has 16 residues. V dropped 3 bases and J dropped 4 bases, with 19 bases sitting between them. Germline CDR1 SGHAT, CDR2 FQDESV (reference sequence).

This chain joins TRBV4-3 and TRBJ2-3; 12 nucleotides line up with TRBD2. The junction had 17 bases not matched to a gene; V was cut back by 0 bases and J by 4 bases. There are 21 residues in the CDR3. In germline, CDR1 is LGHNA, CDR2 YSLEER. Here the CDR3 reads CASSQDVNRPGLAGMADTQYF. CDR3 coding DNA: TGCGCCAGCAGCCAAGATGTCAACCGACCAGGACTAGCGGGAATGGCAGATACGCAGTATTTT.

The CDR3 is CASSPDSFGANVLTF. The CDR3 nucleotides are TGCGCCAGCAGCCCTGACAGTTTTGGGGCCAACGTCCTGACTTTC. The rearrangement joins TRBV5-1 to TRBJ2-6; D perhaps matches TRBD1 (5 bases). Germline V CDR1 and CDR2: SGHRS, YFSETQ. The CDR3 covers 15 residues. Trimming took off 4 bases at V and 3 bases at J, with 11 bases between the two ends.